This T cell receptor (beta chain) originates from a study of early T cells in non-severe SARS-CoV-2 infection. Looking at the study overall: Unsorted whole blood bulk RNA was sequenced, with unpaired chains. Whole-study results and caveats: Anti-spike CD8 responses were favored by VDJdb matching, which missed private and CD4 specificities.

The CDR3 covers 17 residues. The germline CDR1 and CDR2 sequences are MGHRA and YSYEKL. V shed 2 bases and J 4 bases; nucleotides not matched to a gene: 12. The TCR library protocol was used to attach unique molecular identifiers. These identifiers were attached to individual cDNA molecules. TCRdb ran MiXCR on the 5' RACE reads and lists one entry per CDR3 protein. This sample has 55,000 to 70,000 distinct CDR3 sequences, with about 11% found just once. There are a few counts of this clonotype. Antigen specificity is unknown. The rearrangement links TRBV4-1 to TRBJ1-1; 8 bases agree with TRBD1. The input for sequencing was whole blood, taken at baseline. The clonotype originates from an adult who was a healthcare worker with PCR-confirmed SARS-CoV-2 infection or an uninfected control (not recorded which). The donor label of this sample is uncertain. This CDR3 reads CASSQPTGGMRSTEAFF. The CDR3 DNA follows: TGCGCCAGCAGCCAACCAACAGGGGGAATGAGAAGCACTGAAGCTTTCTTT.